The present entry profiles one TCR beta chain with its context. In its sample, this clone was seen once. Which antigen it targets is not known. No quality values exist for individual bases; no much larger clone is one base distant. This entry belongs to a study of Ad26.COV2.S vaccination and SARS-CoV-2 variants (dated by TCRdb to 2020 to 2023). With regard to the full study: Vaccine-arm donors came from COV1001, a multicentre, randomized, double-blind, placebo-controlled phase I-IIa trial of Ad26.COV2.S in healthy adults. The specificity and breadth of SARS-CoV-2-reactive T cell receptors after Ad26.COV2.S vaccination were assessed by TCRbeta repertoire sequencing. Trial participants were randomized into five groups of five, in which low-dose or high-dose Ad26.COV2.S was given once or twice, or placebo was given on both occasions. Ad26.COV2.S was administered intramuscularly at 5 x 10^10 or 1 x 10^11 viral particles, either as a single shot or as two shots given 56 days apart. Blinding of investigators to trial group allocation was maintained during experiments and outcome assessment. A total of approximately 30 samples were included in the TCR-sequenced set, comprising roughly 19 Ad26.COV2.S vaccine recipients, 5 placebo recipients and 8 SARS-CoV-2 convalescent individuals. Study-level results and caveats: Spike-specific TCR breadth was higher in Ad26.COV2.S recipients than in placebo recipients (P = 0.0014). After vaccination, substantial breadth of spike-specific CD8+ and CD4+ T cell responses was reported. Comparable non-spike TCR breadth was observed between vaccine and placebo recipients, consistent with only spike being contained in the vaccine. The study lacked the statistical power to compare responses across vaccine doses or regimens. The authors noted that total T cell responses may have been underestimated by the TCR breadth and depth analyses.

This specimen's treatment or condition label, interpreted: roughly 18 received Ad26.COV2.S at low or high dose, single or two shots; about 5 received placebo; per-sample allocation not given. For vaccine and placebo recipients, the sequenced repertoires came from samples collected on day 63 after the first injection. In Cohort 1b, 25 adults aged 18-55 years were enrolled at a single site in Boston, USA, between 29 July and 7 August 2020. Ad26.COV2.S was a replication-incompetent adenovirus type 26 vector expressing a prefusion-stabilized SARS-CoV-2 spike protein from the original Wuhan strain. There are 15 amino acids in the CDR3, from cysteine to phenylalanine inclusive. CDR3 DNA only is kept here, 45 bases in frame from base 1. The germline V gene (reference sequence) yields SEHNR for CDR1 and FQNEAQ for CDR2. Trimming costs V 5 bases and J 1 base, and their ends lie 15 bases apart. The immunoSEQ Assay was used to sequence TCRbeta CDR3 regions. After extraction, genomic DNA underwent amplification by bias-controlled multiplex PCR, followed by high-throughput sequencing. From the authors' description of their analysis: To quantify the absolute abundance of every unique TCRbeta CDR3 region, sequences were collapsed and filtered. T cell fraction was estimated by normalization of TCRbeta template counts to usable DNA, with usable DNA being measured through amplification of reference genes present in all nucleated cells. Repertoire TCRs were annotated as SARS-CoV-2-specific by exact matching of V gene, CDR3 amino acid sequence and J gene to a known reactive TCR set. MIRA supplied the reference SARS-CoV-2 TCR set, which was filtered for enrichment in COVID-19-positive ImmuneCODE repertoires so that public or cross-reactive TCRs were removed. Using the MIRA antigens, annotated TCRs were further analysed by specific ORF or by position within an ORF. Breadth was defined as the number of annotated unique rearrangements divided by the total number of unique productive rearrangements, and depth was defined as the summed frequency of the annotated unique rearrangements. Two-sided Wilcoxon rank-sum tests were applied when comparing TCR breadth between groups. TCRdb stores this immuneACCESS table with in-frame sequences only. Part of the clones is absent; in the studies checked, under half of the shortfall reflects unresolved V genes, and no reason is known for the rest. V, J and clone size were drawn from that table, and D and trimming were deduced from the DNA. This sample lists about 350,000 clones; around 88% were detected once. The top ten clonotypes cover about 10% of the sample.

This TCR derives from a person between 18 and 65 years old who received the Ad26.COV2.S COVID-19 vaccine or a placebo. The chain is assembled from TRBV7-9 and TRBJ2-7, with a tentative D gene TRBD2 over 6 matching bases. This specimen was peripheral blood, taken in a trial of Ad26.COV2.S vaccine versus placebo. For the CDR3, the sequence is CASSPRGWESYEQYF. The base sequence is TGTGCCAGCAGCCCTCGGGGGTGGGAGTCCTACGAGCAGTACTTC.